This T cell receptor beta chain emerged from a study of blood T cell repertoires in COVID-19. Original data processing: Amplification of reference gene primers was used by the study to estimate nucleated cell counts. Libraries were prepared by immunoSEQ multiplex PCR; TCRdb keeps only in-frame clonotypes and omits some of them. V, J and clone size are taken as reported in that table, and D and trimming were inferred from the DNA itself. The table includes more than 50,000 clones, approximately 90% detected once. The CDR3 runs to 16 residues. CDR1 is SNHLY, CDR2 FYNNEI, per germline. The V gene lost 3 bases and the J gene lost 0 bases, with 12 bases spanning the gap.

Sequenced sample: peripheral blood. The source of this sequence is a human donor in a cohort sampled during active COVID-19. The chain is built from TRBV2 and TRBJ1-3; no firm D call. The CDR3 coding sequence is TGTGCCAGCAGTGATGACACACGGTACTCTGGAAACACCATATATTTT. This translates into CASSDDTRYSGNTIYF.